This T cell receptor (beta chain) was captured in a study of human T cells and chemical hapten exposure. Points from the study as a whole: Patch test scores rose with PT1 expanded TCR counts, a positive correlation.

As for this clonotype: As yet, its antigen is unknown.

Specified time point: patch test 2, 6 weeks after DPC sensitization. Treatment here: therapeutic diphenylcyclopropenone sensitization with weekly scalp DPC. MiXCR, applied by TCRdb to the RACE reads, yields one record per CDR3 protein. The sample has 84,000 or so distinct CDR3 sequences; approximately 10% are singletons. V lost 0 bases and J 8 bases, leaving 15 bases between the germline ends. Germline CDR1 reads SGHKS; CDR2 reads YYEKEE (reference sequence). The CDR3 is 15 residues long. The chain recombines TRBV5-5 with TRBJ2-1; D is unclear. This TCR was sampled from a woman aged 30 to 39 with alopecia areata. Some clones in this sample may be carry-over from other donors' samples. Sequencing was performed on whole blood, taken in connection with sensitization to the hapten diphenylcyclopropenone (DPC). The DNA of the CDR3 is TGTGCCAGCAGCTTGGGCCGGACCCCTCTGGATGAGCAGTTCTTC. Encoded protein: CASSLGRTPLDEQFF. Drawing the rest from reference TRBV5-5 and TRBJ2-1, the complete variable domain is DAGVTQSPTHLIKTRGQQVTLRCSPISGHKSVSWYQQVLGQGPQFIFQYYEKEERGRGNFPDRFSARQFPNYSSELNVNALLLGDSALYLCASSLGRTPLDEQFFGPGTRLTVL.